This T cell receptor beta chain was sequenced in a study of shared clonotypes between healthy human individuals. Study background: Per donor, CD8 memory used one plate, CD8 naive used two, CD4 memory used three and CD4 naive used three.

An even split of each subset's genomic DNA across several immunoSEQ plates was performed. The table came from immunoSEQ multiplex PCR; TCRdb's copy has only in-frame clones and leaves some out. The sample carries more than 1.2 million clones, roughly 98.5% recorded once. As for this clone: Its cognate antigen is unknown.

Study-wide points: As a rule, naive subsets had a larger estimated richness than memory subsets. About 5% was the fraction of naive CD4 clonotypes found shared across several donors.

Material for sequencing was naive CD4+ T cells sorted from blood. Subset of the sample: CD45RA+ positively selected. This sequence originates from a young man in good health.

The CDR3 loop is CASNLDGDRGKTEAFF. The CDR3 DNA sequence: TGTGCCAGCAACCTAGATGGAGACAGGGGAAAAACTGAAGCTTTCTTT. The chain joins TRBV7-9 to TRBJ1-1, with 8 bases fitting TRBD1. V gave up 7 bases and J gave up 5 bases; unmatched junction bases: 15. The germline V gene encodes CDR1 SEHNR and CDR2 FQNEAQ (reference sequence). This CDR3 is 16 amino acids long.